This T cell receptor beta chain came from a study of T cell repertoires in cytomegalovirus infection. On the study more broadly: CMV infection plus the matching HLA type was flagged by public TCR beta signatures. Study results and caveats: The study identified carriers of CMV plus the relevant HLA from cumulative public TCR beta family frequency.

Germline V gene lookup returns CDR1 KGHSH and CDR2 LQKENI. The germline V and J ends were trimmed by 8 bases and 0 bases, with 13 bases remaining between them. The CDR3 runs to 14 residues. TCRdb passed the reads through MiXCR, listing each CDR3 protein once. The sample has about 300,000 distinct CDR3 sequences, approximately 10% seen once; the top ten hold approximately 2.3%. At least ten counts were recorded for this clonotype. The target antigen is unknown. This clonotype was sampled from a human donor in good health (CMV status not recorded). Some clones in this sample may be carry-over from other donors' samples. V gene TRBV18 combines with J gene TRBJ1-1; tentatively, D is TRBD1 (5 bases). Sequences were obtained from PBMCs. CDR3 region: CASSPAGLNTEAFF. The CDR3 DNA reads TGTGCCAGCAGCCCGGCGGGACTGAACACTGAAGCTTTCTTT.